Each of the 18 T cell receptor delta chains below was sequenced from the same sample in a study of gamma-delta chains in newborns, infants, children. TCRdb reapplied CATT to the reads. This table has roughly 11,000 delta-chain clones, 3% to 4% appearing once. The material sequenced was blood. These receptors were obtained from a child who was a newborn, infant or young child, either healthy, febrile or measles-vaccinated (not recorded which).

On this clone: The protein TCRdb lists belongs to a much larger clone and differs from this DNA's translation at residue 4, which points to a read error; the protein shown is made from the DNA. This chain joins TRDV2 and TRDJ2; TRDD3 matches at 9 bases. The germline gives CDR1 GEAIGNYY, CDR2 EKD. This CDR3 contains 16 residues. As DNA, the CDR3 is TGTGCCTGTAACACCGTGGGGGATACTTTGACAGCACAACTCTTCTTT. It is translated as CACNTVGDTLTAQLFF.

In its sample, this clone was seen a few times. This chain uses TRDV1 with TRDJ1; TRDD3 agrees at 8 bases. V dropped 4 bases and J dropped 0; count of bases not matched to a gene: 28. CDR1 TSWWSYY and CDR2 QGS come from the germline V gene. The CDR3 is made up of 23 amino acids. The CDR3 protein is CALGGSNSSPGIPQWLYTDKLIF. CDR3 nucleotide sequence: TGTGCTCTTGGGGGCTCTAATTCTTCACCGGGGATACCTCAATGGCTGTACACCGATAAACTCATCTTT.

By proportion, this clone is medium-sized. V usage is TRDV2 and J usage is TRDJ3; D remains ambiguous. The CDR3 is 18 residues long. The V end was cut by 0 bases, the J end by 0 bases, with 11 bases between. The germline V gene has CDR1 GEAIGNYY and CDR2 EKD. CDR3 nucleotide sequence: TGTGCCTGTGACACCGGGTATGGAGCCTCCTGGGACACCCGACAGATGTTTTTC. The encoded protein is CACDTGYGASWDTRQMFF.

Only a few counts were recorded for this clone. The rearrangement links TRDV1 to TRDJ1; 11 bases are a match to TRDD3. The CDR3 contains 24 residues. J gave up 1 base and V 4 bases, and 29 bases lay outside the gene matches. The germline CDR1 and CDR2 sequences are TSWWSYY and QGS. The CDR3 loop is CALGGRCPRSRVGGGYVSTDKLIF. CDR3 nucleotides: TGTGCTCTTGGGGGAAGATGCCCGCGCTCCCGGGTTGGTGGGGGATACGTCTCCACCGATAAACTCATCTTT.

The chain has TRDV1 and TRDJ1; the D gene is possibly TRDD3 (6 bases). V lost 2 bases and J lost 0, with 19 bases in between. The CDR3 covers 18 residues. CDR1 is TSWWSYY, CDR2 QGS, per germline. CDR3 sequence reads: CALGELVPYWAYTDKLIF. The CDR3 nucleotides read TGTGCTCTTGGGGAATTAGTTCCGTACTGGGCCTACACCGATAAACTCATCTTT.

The chain recombines TRDV1 with TRDJ1; D uncertain. V was clipped by 2 bases and J by 0 bases, with 19 bases between them. Germline values: CDR1 TSWWSYY, CDR2 QGS. CDR3 length: 18 residues. CDR3 sequence: CALGEFFFTLGDTDKLIF. CDR3 bases: TGTGCTCTTGGGGAATTTTTCTTTACTCTCGGAGACACCGATAAACTCATCTTT.

No V gene was called here, but the J gene is TRDJ1; the table's TRDD3 call for D was not verified on the DNA. CDR3 length equals 16 residues. Written as DNA, the CDR3 is TGTGCTCTTGGGGAAAAAAAACTGGGGGGCACCGATAAACTCATCTTT. Translating gives CALGEKKLGGTDKLIF.

There are a few counts of this clone. A far more abundant clone sits one base away, making this likely a read error. Other nucleotide sequences from this sample produce the same CDR3. This rearrangement joins TRDV2 to TRDJ1, with a possible D match to TRDD2 (5 bases). This CDR3 has 14 amino acids. CDR1 is GEAIGNYY and CDR2 is EKD in the germline V gene. In nucleotides, the CDR3 is TGTGCCTGCGACAAAGTCTCCCTACGAGATAAACTCATCTTT. Residues: CACDKVSLRDKLIF.

A remark on this clone: Mismatch with germline at one junction end may stem from a read error. This same CDR3 is encoded by further DNA sequences in the sample. The chain combines TRDV2 with TRDJ3; TRDD3 might be the D (6 bases). Germline CDR1 is GEAIGNYY and CDR2 is EKD. The CDR3 extends over 18 amino acids. The CDR3 spells CACDEWGASSWDTRQMFF. The CDR3 DNA is TGTGCCTGTGACGAGTGGGGGGCAAGCTCCTGGGACACCCGACAGATGTTCTTC.

This clone has more than one count but fewer than ten. The CDR3 region has the DNA TGTGCTCTTGGGGAACTATCCGTTGGGTACCCCCCCGTGGGATTGGGGACCAGGTACACCGATAAACTCATCTTT. Residues: CALGELSVGYPPVGLGTRYTDKLIF. V gene TRDV1 combines with J gene TRDJ1, with D tentatively TRDD3 (5 bases). CDR1 TSWWSYY and CDR2 QGS come from the germline V gene. The CDR3 is 25 amino acids. Between the trimmed V and J ends, which lost 0 bases and 0 bases, there was a span of 38 bases.

Regarding this clone: A read error likely explains why the TCRdb protein, taken from a much larger clone, differs from this DNA's translation at residue 7; the protein shown is translated from the DNA. The chain carries TRDV2 and TRDJ3, with TRDD3 matching over 9 bases. Germline lookup yields CDR1 GEAIGNYY and CDR2 EKD. V lost 3 bases and J lost 6; bases outside the gene matches: 8. The CDR3 is made up of 17 amino acids. CDR3: CACDLVPGDTDTRQMFF. CDR3 in DNA: TGTGCCTGTGACTTGGTACCGGGGGATACGGACACCCGACAGATGTTTTTC.

This clone appeared a few times. Other DNA variants within this sample encode the same CDR3. The rearrangement joins TRDV2 to TRDJ1, with unresolved D. Between the trimmed V and J ends, which lost 3 bases and 4 bases, there was a span of 17 bases. Germline loops: CDR1 GEAIGNYY, CDR2 EKD. The CDR3 has 15 amino acids. CDR3 in amino acids: CACDLLGDRNDKLIF. DNA of the CDR3: TGTGCCTGTGACCTCTTGGGCGATCGTAACGATAAACTCATCTTT.

This clone has more than one count but fewer than ten. This chain connects TRDV1 to TRDJ1; 12 bases align to TRDD3. CDR3 length equals 18 residues. The V segment lost 2 bases and the J segment 11 bases; nucleotides outside the gene matches: 18. Germline CDR1 and CDR2: TSWWSYY and QGS. The CDR3 protein is CALGEMSHYSGGYAALIF. CDR3 in DNA: TGTGCTCTTGGGGAAATGTCCCATTACTCTGGGGGATACGCCGCGCTCATCTTT.

In this sample, this clone turned up a few times. V gene TRDV1 combines with J gene TRDJ1, with 12 positions matching TRDD3. Unmatched junction bases numbered 5, after V lost 0 bases and J lost 3 bases. The V gene's germline CDR1 is TSWWSYY and CDR2 QGS. The CDR3 has 17 amino acids. The CDR3 DNA reads TGTGCTCTTGGGGAACTCTCGTACTGGGGGATACCCGATAAACTCATCTTT. Its translation: CALGELSYWGIPDKLIF.

This clone turned up a few times. V usage is TRDV1 and J usage is TRDJ1, with D perhaps matching TRDD3 (5 bases). V was clipped by 4 bases and J by 1 base, with 13 bases between them. Germline CDR1 and CDR2: TSWWSYY and QGS. This CDR3 spans 15 amino acids. The CDR3 coding sequence is TGTGCTCTTGGGGGCGGGGCCTGGGCCACCGATAAACTCATCTTT. Translation: CALGGGAWATDKLIF.

The V gene is uncalled and the J gene is TRDJ1; TRDD2 is the table's D call and was not checked against the DNA. The CDR3 extends over 15 amino acids. The CDR3: CAFFLPKGLSAKLIF. Written as DNA, the CDR3 is TGTGCCTTTTTCCTACCTAAGGGTCTCTCCGCTAAACTCATCTTT.

A few counts support this clone. The likely explanation is a read error, given a far larger clone one base away. V and J are TRDV2 and TRDJ1; possible D gene TRDD3, 5 bases. Germline V lookup: CDR1 GEAIGNYY, CDR2 EKD. This CDR3 has 14 residues. Trimming left V 3 bases short and J 2 bases short, with 12 bases between. The CDR3 DNA reads TGTGCCTGTGACCCGTTGAGGGGAACCGATAAACTCATCTTT. It translates to CACDPLRGTDKLIF.

Within the sample, this clone is medium-sized. This chain connects TRDV2 to TRDJ1; 10 nucleotides line up with TRDD3. The ends lost 3 bases at V and 4 bases at J; junction bases unmatched: 4. Germline V gene data show CDR1 as GEAIGNYY and CDR2 as EKD. The CDR3 totals 14 residues. CDR3 sequence reads: CACDVLGDLDKLIF. For the CDR3, the DNA is TGTGCCTGTGACGTACTGGGGGATCTCGATAAACTCATCTTT.